A single sample is the source of the 14 T cell receptor beta chains below, sequenced in a study of T cells in Graves' hyperthyroidism and ophthalmopathy (dated by TCRdb to between 2019 and 2020). The library was generated by multiplex PCR. The run used an Illumina HiSeq 2000. TCR beta CDR3 regions were amplified from RNA transcripts. For the first round of RT-PCR on the TCR CDR3, the HTBI primer set was used together with the Qiagen OneStep RT-PCR kit. The public reads were quality trimmed at Q25 with fastp and then assembled into clones with MiXCR by TCRdb, keeping productive beta chains. Rows merge per CDR3 protein into single entries with the most common DNA and genes. A total of about 610,000 distinct CDR3 sequences appear in this sample, around 15% of them only once. The ten largest clones capture under 3.5% of the sample. Sequencing was carried out using blood. The receptors originated from a woman aged 40 to 50 with Graves' ophthalmopathy.

CDR3 sequence (DNA): TGCAGCGTCTGCTGGTTTAGGGGACGGGAGCAGTTCTTC. Its translation: CSVCWFRGREQFF. The chain couples TRBV29-1 to TRBJ2-1; TRBD1 or TRBD2 may be the D gene (5 bases each). The V gene's germline CDR1 is SQVTM and CDR2 ANQGSEA. This CDR3 has 13 residues. The V and J ends lost 6 bases and 10 bases respectively, with 19 bases between them.

This clonotype showed up many times. The gene calls are TRBV3-1 and TRBJ2-3; D is uncertain. V lost 2 bases and J lost 4, with 7 bases in between. The germline V gene encodes CDR1 LGHDT and CDR2 YNNKEL (reference sequence). This CDR3 has 13 residues. The CDR3 region is CASSQTHSDTQYF. The CDR3 nucleotides are TGTGCCAGCAGCCAAACACATTCAGATACGCAGTATTTT.

The chain employs TRBV20-1 and TRBJ1-1; 7 positions agree with TRBD1. Germline V gives CDR1 DFQATT, CDR2 SNEGSKA (reference sequence). The CDR3 loop spans 14 amino acids. Unmatched junction bases numbered 8, after V lost 7 bases and J lost 0 bases. CDR3 protein: CSVSGQTMNTEAFF. The CDR3 DNA follows: TGCAGTGTCTCGGGACAGACCATGAACACTGAAGCTTTCTTT.

This clonotype was detected a few times. This chain links TRBV6-2 or TRBV6-3 with TRBJ2-2, with D possibly being TRBD1 (5 bases). The germline V and J ends were trimmed by 1 base and 4 bases, with 7 bases remaining between them. The CDR3 loop spans 14 amino acids. CDR1 and CDR2 from the germline V gene are MNHEY and SVGEGT. This CDR3 is CASSYLGRTGELFF. The DNA for the CDR3 is TGTGCCAGCAGTTACTTGGGGCGCACCGGGGAGCTGTTTTTT.

J is TRBJ1-4 and V is TRBV6-2 or TRBV6-3; 7 bases map to TRBD1. J lost 5 bases, V lost 6 bases, and 3 bases had no gene match. Per germline, CDR1 MNHEY and CDR2 SVGEGT. The CDR3 runs to 13 residues. The CDR3 region is CASRGQWNEKLFF. CDR3 in DNA: TGTGCCAGCAGGGGACAGTGGAATGAAAAACTGTTTTTT.

The chain carries TRBV14 and TRBJ2-1; D unclear. The CDR3 loop spans 12 amino acids. Deletions cut 4 bases from V and 6 bases from J, with 7 bases between. Germline-derived CDR1 and CDR2 are SGHDN and FVKESK. CDR3 DNA sequence: TGTGCCAGCAGCCCCCGAAGCAATGAGCAGTTCTTC. It codes for CASSPRSNEQFF.

This clonotype was recorded a few times. This chain uses TRBV28 with TRBJ2-7; D is perhaps TRBD2 (5 bases). The CDR3 is 14 residues long. In germline, CDR1 is MDHEN, CDR2 SYDVKM. Trimming took 9 bases from V and 4 from J, leaving 19 bases between them. In DNA form, the CDR3 reads TGTGCCAGTGCGGATGGAGGTCGTCCATACGAGCAGTACTTC. Translating gives CASADGGRPYEQYF. The variable domain in full, with the rest retrieved from reference TRBV28 and TRBJ2-7, is DVKVTQSSRYLVKRTGEKVFLECVQDMDHENMFWYRQDPGLGLRLIYFSYDVKMKEKGDIPEGYSVSREKKERFSLILESASTNQTSMYLCASADGGRPYEQYFGPGTRLTVT.

This clonotype was detected many times. The chain links TRBV28 to TRBJ2-1, with 9 bases fitting TRBD1. Germline loops: CDR1 MDHEN, CDR2 SYDVKM. Trimming cost V 7 bases and J 3 bases; bases outside gene matches: 7. The CDR3 contains 15 residues. CDR3 nucleotide sequence: TGTGCCAGCAATCTCGAGACAGGGGGCTACAATGAGCAGTTCTTC. Protein product: CASNLETGGYNEQFF.

This clonotype showed up many times. V is TRBV7-2 and J is TRBJ1-1; D gene unclear. Per the germline V gene, CDR1 is SGHTA and CDR2 is FQGNSA. The length of the CDR3 is 14 residues. Trimming took 0 bases from V and 6 from J, leaving 11 bases between them. As DNA, the CDR3 is TGTGCCAGCAGCTTAGCGGCCGGGGTTTCTGAAGCTTTCTTT. It is translated as CASSLAAGVSEAFF.

V is TRBV11-2 and J is TRBJ2-7; 10 bases are shared with TRBD2. V lost 7 bases and J lost 2; bases outside the gene matches: 14. Germline V CDR1 and CDR2: SGHAT, FQNNGV. The CDR3 runs to 17 residues. The CDR3 here is CASTLRGPAGGTYEQYF. DNA of the CDR3: TGTGCCAGCACTCTAAGGGGACCAGCGGGAGGGACCTACGAGCAGTACTTC.

This clonotype was recorded many times. The V call is TRBV11-2, the J call TRBJ2-1; TRBD2 matches at 11 bases. After removal of 3 bases from V and 4 bases from J, the junction contained 2 bases not matched to a gene. This CDR3 region has 15 residues. The germline V gene has CDR1 SGHAT and CDR2 FQNNGV. The CDR3 nucleotides read TGTGCCAGCAGCTTGACTAGCGGGAATTACAATGAGCAGTTCTTC. This codes for CASSLTSGNYNEQFF.

J is TRBJ2-5 and V is TRBV11-2; 9 positions agree with TRBD2. CDR1 is SGHAT, CDR2 FQNNGV, per germline. CDR3 length: 15 amino acids. J lost 0 bases, V lost 4 bases, and 3 bases had no gene match. The CDR3 protein is CASSSAGGNQETQYF. The CDR3 coding sequence is TGTGCCAGCAGCTCAGCGGGGGGAAACCAAGAGACCCAGTACTTC. Full variable domain (outside the CDR3, taken from reference TRBV11-2 and TRBJ2-5): EAGVAQSPRYKIIEKRQSVAFWCNPISGHATLYWYQQILGQGPKLLIQFQNNGVVDDSQLPKDRFSAERLKGVDSTLKIQPAKLEDSAVYLCASSSAGGNQETQYFGPGTRLLVL.

This clonotype was seen at least ten times. This rearrangement joins TRBV20-1 to TRBJ2-1; TRBD2 aligns across 8 bases. The CDR3 spans 14 residues. Germline CDR1 reads DFQATT; CDR2 reads SNEGSKA (reference sequence). Germline trimming cut 8 bases from V and 0 bases from J; bases unmatched to any gene: 6. The chain's CDR3 is CSTPGLGSYNEQFF. The CDR3 nucleotides are TGCAGTACTCCGGGACTAGGCTCCTACAATGAGCAGTTCTTC.

This clonotype was found many times. The chain carries TRBV30 and TRBJ2-1, with D perhaps matching TRBD2 (5 bases). The V and J ends lost 2 bases and 7 bases respectively, with 12 bases between them. The CDR3 covers 13 residues. Germline values: CDR1 GTSNPN, CDR2 SVGIG (reference sequence). The CDR3 DNA sequence: TGTGCCTGGAGTCGGACTGGCGGAAATGAGCAGTTCTTC. It codes for CAWSRTGGNEQFF.